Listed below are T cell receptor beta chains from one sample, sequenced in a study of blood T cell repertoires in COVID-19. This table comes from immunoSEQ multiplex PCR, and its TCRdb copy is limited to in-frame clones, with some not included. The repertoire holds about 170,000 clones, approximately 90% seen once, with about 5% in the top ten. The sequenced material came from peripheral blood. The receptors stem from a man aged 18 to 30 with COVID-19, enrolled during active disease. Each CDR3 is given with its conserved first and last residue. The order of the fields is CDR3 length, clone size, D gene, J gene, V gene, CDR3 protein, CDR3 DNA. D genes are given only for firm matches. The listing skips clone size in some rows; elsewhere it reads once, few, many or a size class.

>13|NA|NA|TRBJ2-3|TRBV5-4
CASSGTRADTQYF
TGTGCCAGCTCGGGTACACGGGCAGATACGCAGTATTTT
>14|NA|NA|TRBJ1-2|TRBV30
CACPIHQGIYGYTF
TGTGCCTGCCCCATCCACCAGGGGATCTATGGCTACACCTTC
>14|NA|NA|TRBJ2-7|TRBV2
CASSTLGRRDEQYF
TGTGCCAGCAGTACCTTGGGGAGACGGGACGAGCAGTACTTC
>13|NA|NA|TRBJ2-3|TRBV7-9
CASGRSYTDTQYF
TGTGCCAGCGGGCGAAGTTACACAGATACGCAGTATTTT
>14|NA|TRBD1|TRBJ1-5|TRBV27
CASSLSRGNQPQHF
TGTGCCAGCAGTTTATCCAGGGGGAATCAGCCCCAGCATTTT
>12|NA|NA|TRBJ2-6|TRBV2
CGSSSGANVLTF
TGTGGATCCAGCTCTGGGGCCAACGTCCTGACTTTC
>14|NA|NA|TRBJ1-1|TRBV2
CASSDPTGNTEAFF
TGTGCCAGCAGTGATCCGACGGGGAACACTGAAGCTTTCTTT
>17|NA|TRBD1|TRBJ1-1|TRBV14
CASSQRPGGYLDTEAFF
TGTGCCAGCAGCCAGCGCCCAGGGGGCTATCTGGACACTGAAGCTTTCTTT
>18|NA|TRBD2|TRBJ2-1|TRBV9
CASSVFGLAGDSSNEQFF
TGTGCCAGCAGCGTCTTTGGACTAGCGGGAGATTCGTCCAATGAGCAGTTCTTC
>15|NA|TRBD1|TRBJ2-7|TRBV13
CASSNGTGFSYEQYF
TGTGCCAGCAGCAACGGGACAGGTTTCTCCTACGAGCAGTACTTC
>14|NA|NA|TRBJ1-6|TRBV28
CASSPRQGYSPLHF
TGTGCCAGCAGCCCCCGCCAGGGGTATTCACCCCTCCACTTT
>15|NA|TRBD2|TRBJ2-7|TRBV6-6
CASSYSSGSLYEQYF
TGTGCCAGCAGTTACTCTAGCGGGAGCCTATACGAGCAGTACTTC
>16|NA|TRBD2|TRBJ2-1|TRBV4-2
CASSQGTSGSYNEQFF
TGTGCCAGCAGCCAAGGGACTAGCGGCTCCTACAATGAGCAGTTCTTC
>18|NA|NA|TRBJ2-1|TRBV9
CASSVAIRGEGVGNEQFF
TGTGCCAGCAGCGTCGCAATAAGGGGGGAGGGCGTGGGCAATGAGCAGTTCTTC
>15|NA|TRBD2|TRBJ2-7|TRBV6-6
CASSRRTSGTYEQYF
TGTGCCAGCAGCAGGAGGACTAGCGGGACCTACGAGCAGTACTTC
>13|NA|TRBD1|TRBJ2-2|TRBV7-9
CARQGANTGELFF
TGTGCCAGACAGGGGGCGAACACCGGGGAGCTGTTTTTT
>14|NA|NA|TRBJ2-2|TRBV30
CAWARLANTGELFF
TGTGCCTGGGCCAGACTGGCGAACACCGGGGAGCTGTTTTTT
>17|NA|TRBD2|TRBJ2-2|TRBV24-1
CATSDPTSGGYTGELFF
TGTGCCACCAGTGATCCCACTAGCGGGGGGTACACCGGGGAGCTGTTTTTT
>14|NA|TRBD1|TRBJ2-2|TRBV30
CAWGRQGNTGELFF
TGTGCCTGGGGCCGACAGGGGAACACCGGGGAGCTGTTTTTT
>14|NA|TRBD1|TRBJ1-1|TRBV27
CASHKRGQITEAFF
TGTGCCAGCCATAAGAGGGGGCAGATCACTGAAGCTTTCTTT
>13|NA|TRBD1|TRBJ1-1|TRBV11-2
CASSIDRDTEAFF
TGTGCCAGCAGCATAGACAGGGACACTGAAGCTTTCTTT
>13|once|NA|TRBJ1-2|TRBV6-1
CASSESRIYGYTF
TGTGCCAGCAGTGAATCCAGGATCTATGGCTACACCTTC
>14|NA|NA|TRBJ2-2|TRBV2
CASIPTGPPGELFF
TGTGCCAGCATACCGACAGGACCACCCGGGGAGCTGTTTTTT
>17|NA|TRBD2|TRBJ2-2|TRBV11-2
CASSPSPAGGVTGELFF
TGTGCCAGCAGCCCTTCCCCCGCGGGAGGGGTCACCGGGGAGCTGTTTTTT
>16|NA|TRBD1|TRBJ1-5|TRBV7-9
CASSHQGVGSNQPQHF
TGTGCCAGCAGCCACCAGGGGGTTGGAAGCAATCAGCCCCAGCATTTT
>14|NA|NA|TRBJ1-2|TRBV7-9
CAGSPAPGGYGYTF
TGTGCCGGAAGCCCGGCGCCGGGTGGCTATGGCTACACCTTC
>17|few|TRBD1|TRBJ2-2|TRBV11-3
CASSLDFQGAVTGELFF
TGTGCCAGCAGCTTAGATTTTCAGGGGGCGGTCACCGGGGAGCTGTTTTTT
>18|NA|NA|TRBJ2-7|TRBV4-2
CASSQELPAGLSSYEQYF
TGTGCCAGCAGCCAAGAACTACCAGCGGGCCTTAGCTCCTACGAGCAGTACTTC
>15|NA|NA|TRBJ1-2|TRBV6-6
CASSYPGLQNYGYTF
TGTGCCAGCAGTTACCCGGGACTCCAGAACTATGGCTACACCTTC
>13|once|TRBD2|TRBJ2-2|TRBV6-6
CASSYRGAGELFF
TGTGCCAGCAGTTACCGGGGGGCCGGGGAGCTGTTTTTT
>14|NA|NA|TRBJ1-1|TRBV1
CTSSLGRGDTEAFF
TGCACCAGCAGTCTGGGCAGGGGTGACACTGAAGCTTTCTTT
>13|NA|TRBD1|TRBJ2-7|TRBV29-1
CSVTGTGNYEQYF
TGCAGCGTCACCGGGACAGGGAACTACGAGCAGTACTTC
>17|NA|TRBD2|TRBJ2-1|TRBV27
CASSPLASGRAYNEQFF
TGTGCCAGCAGTCCGCTTGCTAGCGGGAGAGCCTACAATGAGCAGTTCTTC
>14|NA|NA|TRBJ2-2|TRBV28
CASSFSRGAGELFF
TGTGCCAGCAGTTTTTCCAGGGGCGCCGGGGAGCTGTTTTTT
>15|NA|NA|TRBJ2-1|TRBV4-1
CASKDERRSYNEQFF
TGCGCCAGCAAAGACGAGAGGAGGTCCTACAATGAGCAGTTCTTC
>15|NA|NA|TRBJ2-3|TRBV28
CASSQPRGGTDTQYF
TGTGCCAGCAGTCAACCCAGGGGGGGCACAGATACGCAGTATTTT
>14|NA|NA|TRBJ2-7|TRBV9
CASSVGSRAYEQYF
TGTGCCAGCAGCGTAGGTAGCCGCGCCTACGAGCAGTACTTC
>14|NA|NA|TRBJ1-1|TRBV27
CASSLSPGGTEAFF
TGTGCCAGCAGTTTATCCCCAGGAGGGACTGAAGCTTTCTTT
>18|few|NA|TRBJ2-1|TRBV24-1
CATSDTATGVRSYNEQFF
TGTGCCACCAGTGATACCGCCACGGGAGTCCGCTCCTACAATGAGCAGTTCTTC
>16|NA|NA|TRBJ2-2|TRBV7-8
CASSLGGGGAAGELFF
TGTGCCAGCAGCTTAGGGGGAGGAGGGGCGGCCGGGGAGCTGTTTTTT
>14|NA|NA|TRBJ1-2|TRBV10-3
CAISVQGSNYGYTF
TGTGCCATCAGTGTACAAGGGAGTAACTATGGCTACACCTTC
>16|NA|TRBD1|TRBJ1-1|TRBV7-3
CASSLNSGTGWTEAFF
TGTGCCAGCAGCTTAAACTCGGGGACAGGGTGGACTGAAGCTTTCTTT
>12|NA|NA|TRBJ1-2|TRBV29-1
CSVEQGSYGYTF
TGCAGCGTTGAACAGGGGAGCTATGGCTACACCTTC
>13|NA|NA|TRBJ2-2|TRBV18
CASSPTLTGELFF
TGTGCCAGCTCTCCGACACTTACCGGGGAGCTGTTTTTT
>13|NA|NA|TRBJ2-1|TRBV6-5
CASSPVWGLSGFF
TGTGCCAGCAGTCCAGTTTGGGGGCTGAGCGGGTTCTTC
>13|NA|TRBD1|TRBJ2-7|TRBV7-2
CATQTGRYDEQYF
TGTGCCACCCAGACAGGGCGTTATGACGAGCAGTACTTC
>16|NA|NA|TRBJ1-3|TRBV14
CASSQRPERSGNTIYF
TGTGCCAGCAGCCAACGCCCAGAACGTTCAGGAAACACCATATATTTT
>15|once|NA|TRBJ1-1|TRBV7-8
CASGPPGGSNTEAFF
TGTGCCAGCGGCCCGCCCGGAGGGTCGAACACTGAAGCTTTCTTT
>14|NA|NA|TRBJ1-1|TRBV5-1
CASSLLPVNTEAFF
TGCGCCAGCAGCTTACTACCAGTGAACACTGAAGCTTTCTTT
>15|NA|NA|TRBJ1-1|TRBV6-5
CASSYSSTGNTEAFF
TGTGCCAGCAGTTACTCGAGTACCGGGAACACTGAAGCTTTCTTT
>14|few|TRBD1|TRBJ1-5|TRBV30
CAWAGQHSNQPQHF
TGTGCCTGGGCGGGACAGCATAGCAATCAGCCCCAGCATTTT
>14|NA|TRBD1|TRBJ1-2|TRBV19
CASSAITGGSGYTF
TGTGCCAGTAGTGCCATAACAGGGGGATCCGGCTACACCTTC